These 27 T cell receptor beta chains were all obtained from the same sample, sequenced in a study of blood T cell repertoires in COVID-19. TCRdb's table, derived via immunoSEQ multiplex PCR, lists solely in-frame clones and lacks some. The profile shows 350,000 or so clones, about 92% of them singletons. The sample taken for sequencing was PBMCs or T cells enriched from blood (not recorded which). Receptors were obtained from a woman between 25 and 40 years old who had recovered from COVID-19.

The chain recombines TRBV9 with TRBJ1-1; D may be TRBD1 (5 bases). Trimming cost V 2 bases and J 0 bases, with 11 bases left between them. The CDR3 loop spans 15 amino acids. CDR1 is SGDLS and CDR2 is YYNGEE in the germline V gene. The CDR3: CASSVGGLVNTEAFF. Here the CDR3 DNA reads TGTGCCAGCAGCGTGGGGGGACTCGTGAACACTGAAGCTTTCTTT.

The V and J genes are TRBV19 and TRBJ1-4; TRBD1 matches at 7 bases. Germline V gene data show CDR1 as LNHDA and CDR2 as SQIVND (reference sequence). The CDR3 length is 15 residues. Trimming took 6 bases from V and 4 from J; bases not matched to a gene: 8. The CDR3 loop reads CASRRTGPSNEKLFF. The CDR3 DNA reads TGTGCCAGTAGGAGGACAGGCCCCAGTAATGAAAAACTGTTTTTT.

The chain recombines TRBV5-6 with TRBJ1-3, with D possibly TRBD1 on 6 matching bases. Trimming removed 7 bases from V and 1 base from J, with 9 bases in between. Germline V gene data show CDR1 as SGHDT and CDR2 as YYEEEE. This CDR3 region has 13 residues. The CDR3 coding sequence is TGTGCCAGCGCAGGGGCTTCTGGAAACACCATATATTTT. Residues: CASAGASGNTIYF.

This chain connects TRBV27 to TRBJ1-2; a possible D gene is TRBD1 (5 bases). Trimming pared 7 bases from V and 4 bases from J, leaving 13 bases between. The CDR3 is 13 residues long. The germline V gene has CDR1 MNHEY and CDR2 SMNVEV (reference sequence). The CDR3 loop is CASMDISSYGYTF. CDR3 DNA sequence: TGTGCCAGCATGGACATCAGTTCCTATGGCTACACCTTC.

This clone occurred once. V is TRBV7-2 and J is TRBJ2-7; TRBD1 aligns across 9 bases. Looked up from germline, CDR1 is SGHTA and CDR2 is FQGNSA. The V gene end was trimmed by 1 base and the J gene end by 1 base; junction bases not matched to a gene: 2. The CDR3 is 15 residues long. CDR3 protein: CASSLEGQGSYEQYF. The CDR3 DNA is TGTGCCAGCAGCTTAGAGGGACAGGGATCCTACGAGCAGTACTTC.

The chain carries TRBV12-3 or TRBV12-4 and TRBJ2-5; D possibly corresponds to TRBD2 (6 bases). The CDR3 has 13 amino acids. The V end lost 3 bases, the J end lost 5 bases, and 10 bases lay between the germline ends. CDR3 amino acids: CASSFFREETQYF. In nucleotides, the CDR3 is TGTGCCAGCAGTTTTTTCCGGGAGGAGACCCAGTACTTC.

The genes are TRBV28 and TRBJ2-3; 10 bases match TRBD2. This CDR3 contains 15 residues. Losses at the gene ends were 7 bases for V and 1 base for J; bases not matched to a gene: 5. Germline V gives CDR1 MDHEN, CDR2 SYDVKM. CDR3 residues: CASMVLAGGTDTQYF. The DNA of the CDR3 is TGTGCCAGCATGGTGCTAGCGGGGGGCACAGATACGCAGTATTTT.

The chain carries TRBV18 and TRBJ1-2; D is unclear. Germline V gene sequence: CDR1 KGHSH, CDR2 LQKENI. The CDR3 consists of 13 residues. The V end was cut by 3 bases, the J end by 4 bases, with 9 bases between. CDR3 loop: CASSPQESYGYTF. CDR3 in DNA: TGTGCCAGCTCACCGCAGGAAAGCTATGGCTACACCTTC.

The chain is built from TRBV12-3 or TRBV12-4 and TRBJ1-3; the D is unclear. The CDR3 sequence is 13 residues long. Trimming cost V 6 bases and J 6 bases, with 12 bases left between them. Here the CDR3 reads CASSLTRANTIYF. In DNA, the CDR3 is TGTGCCAGCAGCCTGACTAGGGCAAACACCATATATTTT.

This clone has just one count. V gene TRBV5-1 combines with J gene TRBJ2-7, with unresolved D. Germline CDR1 reads SGHRS; CDR2 reads YFSETQ. This CDR3 region has 13 residues. Trimming removed 1 base from V and 7 bases from J, with 12 bases in between. As DNA, the CDR3 is TGCGCCAGCAGCTTGACTGACTCCGTAGAGCAGTACTTC. Protein product: CASSLTDSVEQYF.

In this sample, this clone turned up once. The chain has TRBV10-2 and TRBJ2-3; 9 nucleotides match TRBD2. The CDR3 totals 15 residues. With V trimmed by 7 bases and J by 4 bases, 9 bases remained unmatched. Germline V lookup: CDR1 WSHSY, CDR2 SAAADI. CDR3 nucleotides: TGCGCCAGCAAGCCCTTAGCGGGGGCCTCAGATACGCAGTATTTT. It is translated as CASKPLAGASDTQYF.

The chain recombines TRBV28 with TRBJ1-5; D remains unclear. The germline V gene encodes CDR1 MDHEN and CDR2 SYDVKM. Trimming cost V 6 bases and J 3 bases, with 12 bases left between them. The CDR3 is 14 residues long. CDR3 nucleotides: TGTGCCAGCAGGTTCTCGGGTTACAATCAGCCCCAGCATTTT. It yields the protein CASRFSGYNQPQHF.

The V and J genes are TRBV5-1 and TRBJ2-1; TRBD1 matches 7 bases. The germline V gene has CDR1 SGHRS and CDR2 YFSETQ. The length of the CDR3 is 15 residues. Germline trimming cut 0 bases from V and 3 bases from J; bases unmatched to any gene: 3. The CDR3, as DNA: TGCGCCAGCAGCTTGGAGGGACAGATCTACAATGAGCAGTTCTTC. This codes for CASSLEGQIYNEQFF.

The chain couples TRBV7-5 to TRBJ2-1; TRBD2 is taken as the D call from the table, unchecked against the DNA. TRBV7-5 is an annotated pseudogene. The CDR3 loop spans 14 amino acids. This chain's CDR3 is CARRGTSGRCEQFF. The CDR3 coding sequence is TGTGCCAGAAGGGGGACTAGCGGGAGGTGCGAGCAGTTCTTC.

The V gene is TRBV7-3, the J gene TRBJ2-1; 8 bases align to TRBD2. The trim removed 4 bases at V and 0 bases at J, leaving 5 bases unmatched. The V gene's germline CDR1 is SGHTA and CDR2 FQGTGA. The CDR3 has 16 residues. This CDR3 is CASSSRGVRSYNEQFF. DNA for the CDR3: TGTGCCAGCAGCTCGCGGGGGGTCCGCTCCTACAATGAGCAGTTCTTC.

The chain combines TRBV5-1 with TRBJ1-1; no definite D call. V lost 5 bases and J 1 base, leaving 12 bases between the germline ends. Germline V lookup: CDR1 SGHRS, CDR2 YFSETQ. CDR3 length: 14 residues. This CDR3 is CASSSGEANTEAFF. Written as DNA, the CDR3 is TGCGCCAGCAGTAGCGGAGAAGCGAACACTGAAGCTTTCTTT.

In regard to this clone: In the same sample, other DNA sequences code for this CDR3. This chain joins TRBV28 and TRBJ1-5, with unresolved D. The CDR3 spans 11 residues. Trimming removed 6 bases at V and 4 bases at J, with 4 bases between. Germline values: CDR1 MDHEN, CDR2 SYDVKM. As DNA, the CDR3 is TGTGCCAGCAGCCGGAATCAGCCCCAGCATTTT. Its translation: CASSRNQPQHF.

The CDR3 bases are TGTGCCAGCAGCTTATCCAGGGGGGAAACAGATACGCAGTATTTT. It codes for CASSLSRGETDTQYF. The chain employs TRBV7-2 and TRBJ2-3, with D perhaps TRBD1 (7 bases). V shed 2 bases and J shed 3 bases, with 12 bases lying between them. The CDR3 has 15 amino acids. Germline values: CDR1 SGHTA, CDR2 FQGNSA. The variable domain in full, with the rest retrieved from reference TRBV7-2 and TRBJ2-3, is GAGVSQSPSNKVTEKGKDVELRCDPISGHTALYWYRQSLGQGLEFLIYFQGNSAPDKSGLPSDRFSAERTGGSVSTLTIQRTQQEDSAVYLCASSLSRGETDTQYFGPGTRLTVL.

CDR3 nucleotide sequence: TGTGCCAGTAGAGCGCAGGGGGGCACTGAAGCTTTCTTT. Its protein is CASRAQGGTEAFF. The genes are TRBV19 and TRBJ1-1, with 7 positions matching TRBD1. The germline gives CDR1 LNHDA, CDR2 SQIVND (reference sequence). Unmatched junction bases numbered 5, after V lost 6 bases and J lost 4 bases. The length of the CDR3 is 13 residues.

J is TRBJ1-5 and V is TRBV10-3, with 8 bases fitting TRBD1. CDR3 length equals 14 residues. The germline V gene has CDR1 ENHRY and CDR2 SYGVKD. The ends lost 6 bases at V and 7 bases at J; junction bases unmatched: 8. The CDR3 bases are TGTGCCATCAGCCCCGACAGGGGTGGACAGCCCCAGCATTTT. Translation gives CAISPDRGGQPQHF.

This rearrangement joins TRBV4-3 to TRBJ2-4; TRBD2 is a possible D gene (6 bases). This CDR3 spans 16 amino acids. The ends were cut back, 0 bases at V and 0 bases at J, with 9 bases in the middle. CDR1 is LGHNA, CDR2 YSLEER, per germline. The CDR3 loop is CASSQDLGLAKNIQYF. CDR3 nucleotides: TGCGCCAGCAGCCAAGATTTGGGACTAGCCAAAAACATTCAGTACTTC.

The chain carries TRBV3-1 (or the pseudogene TRBV3-2) and TRBJ2-3; 11 bases align to TRBD2. The CDR3 spans 15 residues. Per germline, CDR1 LGHDT and CDR2 YNNKEL (reference sequence). V trimming: 1 base; J trimming: 6 bases; junction bases outside the gene matches: 3. Here the CDR3 DNA reads TGTGCCAGCAGCCAAGGACTAGCGGGGACTGATACGCAGTATTTT. Protein product: CASSQGLAGTDTQYF.

This clone was recorded once. The chain carries TRBV11-2 and TRBJ2-7; D gene uncertain. Germline V gene sequence: CDR1 SGHAT, CDR2 FQNNGV. Trimming left V 0 bases short and J 2 bases short, with 8 bases between. This CDR3 contains 14 residues. The CDR3, as DNA: TGTGCCAGCAGCTTAGATCCGGCGGCCTACGAGCAGTACTTC. Its protein product is CASSLDPAAYEQYF.

The chain recombines TRBV11-2 with TRBJ1-1; the D is unclear. Germline lookup yields CDR1 SGHAT and CDR2 FQNNGV. Trimming shortened V by 8 bases and J by 1 base, and 8 bases separated the two germline ends. The length of the CDR3 is 12 residues. The CDR3 nucleotides read TGTGCCAGCGGAGGCAGGAACACTGAAGCTTTCTTT. The encoded protein is CASGGRNTEAFF.

This chain joins TRBV4-1 and TRBJ2-1, with TRBD2 as a possible D gene (6 bases). Trimming took off 0 bases at V and 1 base at J, with 13 bases between the two ends. The CDR3 runs 17 residues. CDR1 and CDR2 from the germline V gene are MGHRA and YSYEKL. The CDR3 loop reads CASSQDRGGLSYNEQFF. The CDR3 nucleotides read TGCGCCAGCAGCCAAGATCGTGGGGGGTTGTCCTACAATGAGCAGTTCTTC.

The chain recombines TRBV5-4 with TRBJ2-7; no clear D. The CDR3 consists of 12 residues. V lost 1 base to trimming and J lost 6 bases, with 8 bases between them. Looked up from germline, CDR1 is SGHNT and CDR2 is YYREEE (reference sequence). The CDR3 loop reads CASSLPLSEQYF. In nucleotides, the CDR3 is TGTGCCAGCAGCTTGCCCCTCTCCGAGCAGTACTTC.

V and J are TRBV7-2 and TRBJ1-3, with unresolved D. This CDR3 has 14 residues. The V gene lost 5 bases and the J gene lost 3 bases, with 11 bases spanning the gap. CDR1 is SGHTA and CDR2 is FQGNSA in the germline V gene. The CDR3 DNA sequence: TGTGCCAGCAGCGGGAGCGCTGATGGAAACACCATATATTTT. It is translated as CASSGSADGNTIYF.